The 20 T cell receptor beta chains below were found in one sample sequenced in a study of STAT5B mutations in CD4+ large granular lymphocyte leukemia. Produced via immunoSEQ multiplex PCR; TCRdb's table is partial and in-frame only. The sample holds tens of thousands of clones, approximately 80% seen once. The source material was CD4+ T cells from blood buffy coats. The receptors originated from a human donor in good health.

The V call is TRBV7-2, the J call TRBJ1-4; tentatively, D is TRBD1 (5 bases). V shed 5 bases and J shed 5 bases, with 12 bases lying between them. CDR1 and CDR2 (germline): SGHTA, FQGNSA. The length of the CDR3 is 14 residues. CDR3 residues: CASSGAVGNEKLFF. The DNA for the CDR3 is TGTGCCAGCAGCGGGGCTGTTGGGAATGAAAAACTGTTTTTT.

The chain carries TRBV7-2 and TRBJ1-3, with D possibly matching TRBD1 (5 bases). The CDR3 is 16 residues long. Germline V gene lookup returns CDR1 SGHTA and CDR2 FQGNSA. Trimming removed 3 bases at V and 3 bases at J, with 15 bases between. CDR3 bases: TGTGCCAGCAGCTTGGCCGGGACGACCGGTGGAAACACCATATATTTT. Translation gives CASSLAGTTGGNTIYF.

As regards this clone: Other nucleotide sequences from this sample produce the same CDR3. The chain's CDR3 is CASSRNRGINSPLHF. The CDR3 DNA reads as TGTGCCAGCAGTCGAAACAGGGGTATTAATTCACCCCTCCACTTT. V gene TRBV28 combines with J gene TRBJ1-6; 7 nucleotides agree with TRBD1. The trim removed 5 bases at V and 6 bases at J, leaving 7 bases unmatched. Looked up from germline, CDR1 is MDHEN and CDR2 is SYDVKM. The CDR3 has 15 amino acids.

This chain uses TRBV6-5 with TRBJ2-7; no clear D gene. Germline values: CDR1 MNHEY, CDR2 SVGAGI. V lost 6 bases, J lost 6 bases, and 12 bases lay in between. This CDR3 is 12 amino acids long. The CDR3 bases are TGTGCCAGCAGCACGGATGTGGGCGAGCAGTACTTC. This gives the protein CASSTDVGEQYF.

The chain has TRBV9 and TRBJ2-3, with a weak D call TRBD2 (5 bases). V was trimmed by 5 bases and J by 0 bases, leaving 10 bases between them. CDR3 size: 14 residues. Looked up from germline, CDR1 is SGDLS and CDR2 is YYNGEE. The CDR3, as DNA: TGTGCCAGCAGGAGGGCTCTTAGCACAGATACGCAGTATTTT. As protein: CASRRALSTDTQYF.

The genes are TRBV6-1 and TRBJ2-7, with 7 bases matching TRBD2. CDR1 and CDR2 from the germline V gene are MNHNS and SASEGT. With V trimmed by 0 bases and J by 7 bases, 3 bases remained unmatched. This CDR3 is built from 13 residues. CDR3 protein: CASSEAWEGEQYV. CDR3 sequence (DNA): TGTGCCAGCAGTGAAGCGTGGGAGGGAGAGCAGTACGTC.

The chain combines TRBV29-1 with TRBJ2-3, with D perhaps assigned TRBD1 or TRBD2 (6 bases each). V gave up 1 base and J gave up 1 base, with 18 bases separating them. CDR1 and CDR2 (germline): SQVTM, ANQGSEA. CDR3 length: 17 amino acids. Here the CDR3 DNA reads TGCAGCGTTGAAGCGACGGGCCTTAGGGGGGGCACAGATACGCAGTATTTT. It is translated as CSVEATGLRGGTDTQYF.

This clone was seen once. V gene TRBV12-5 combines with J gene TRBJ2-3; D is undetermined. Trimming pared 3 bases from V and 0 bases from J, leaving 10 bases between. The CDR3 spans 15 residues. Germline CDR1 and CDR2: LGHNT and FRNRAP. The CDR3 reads CASGFGSTSTDTQYF. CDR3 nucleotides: TGTGCTAGTGGTTTTGGGTCGACCAGCACAGATACGCAGTATTTT.

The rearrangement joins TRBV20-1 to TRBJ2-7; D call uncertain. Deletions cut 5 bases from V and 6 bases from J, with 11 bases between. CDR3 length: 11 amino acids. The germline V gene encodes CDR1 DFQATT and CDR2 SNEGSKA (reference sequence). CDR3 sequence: CSAPLLGEQYV. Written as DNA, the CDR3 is TGCAGTGCTCCTCTCCTTGGCGAGCAGTACGTC.

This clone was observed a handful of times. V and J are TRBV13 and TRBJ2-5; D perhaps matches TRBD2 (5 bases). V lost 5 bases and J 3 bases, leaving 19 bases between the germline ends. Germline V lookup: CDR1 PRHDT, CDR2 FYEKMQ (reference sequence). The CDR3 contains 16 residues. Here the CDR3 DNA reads TGTGCCAGCAGCCCGCCCCCCGGACGGGGTGAAGAGACCCAGTACTTC. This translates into CASSPPPGRGEETQYF.

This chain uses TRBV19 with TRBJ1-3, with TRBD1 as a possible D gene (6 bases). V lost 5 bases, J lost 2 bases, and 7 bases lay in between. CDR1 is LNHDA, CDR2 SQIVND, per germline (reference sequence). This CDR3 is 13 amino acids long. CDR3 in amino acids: CASSQGTGNTIYF. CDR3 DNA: TGTGCCAGTAGTCAGGGGACTGGAAACACCATATATTTT. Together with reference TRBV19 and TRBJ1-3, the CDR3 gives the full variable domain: DGGITQSPKYLFRKEGQNVTLSCEQNLNHDAMYWYRQDPGQGLRLIYYSQIVNDFQKGDIAEGYSVSREKKESFPLTVTSAQKNPTAFYLCASSQGTGNTIYFGEGSWLTVV.

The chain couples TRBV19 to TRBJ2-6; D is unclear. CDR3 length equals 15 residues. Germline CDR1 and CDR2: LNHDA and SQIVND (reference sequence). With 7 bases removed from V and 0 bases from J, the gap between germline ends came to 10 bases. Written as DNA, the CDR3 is TGTGCCAGTATTTCGAAGAGCTCTGGGGCCAACGTCCTGACTTTC. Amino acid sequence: CASISKSSGANVLTF. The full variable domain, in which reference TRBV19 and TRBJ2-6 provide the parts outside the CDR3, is DGGITQSPKYLFRKEGQNVTLSCEQNLNHDAMYWYRQDPGQGLRLIYYSQIVNDFQKGDIAEGYSVSREKKESFPLTVTSAQKNPTAFYLCASISKSSGANVLTFGAGSRLTVL.

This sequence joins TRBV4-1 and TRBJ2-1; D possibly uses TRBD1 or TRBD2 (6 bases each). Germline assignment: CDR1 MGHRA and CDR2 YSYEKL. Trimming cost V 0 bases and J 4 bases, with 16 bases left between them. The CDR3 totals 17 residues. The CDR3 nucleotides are TGCGCCAGCAGCCAAGACCGGGGGCGACGGAGGTACAATGAGCAGTTCTTC. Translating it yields CASSQDRGRRRYNEQFF.

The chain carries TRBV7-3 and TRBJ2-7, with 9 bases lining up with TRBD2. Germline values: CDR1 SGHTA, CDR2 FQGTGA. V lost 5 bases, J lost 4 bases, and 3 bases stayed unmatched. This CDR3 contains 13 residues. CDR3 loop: CASSPSGGYEQYF. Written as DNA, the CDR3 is TGTGCCAGCAGCCCCAGCGGGGGGTACGAGCAGTACTTC.

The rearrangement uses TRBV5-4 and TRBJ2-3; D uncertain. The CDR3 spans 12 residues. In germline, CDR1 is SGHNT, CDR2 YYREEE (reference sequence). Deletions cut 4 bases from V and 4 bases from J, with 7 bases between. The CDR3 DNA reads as TGTGCCAGCAGCGGGGTTTCAGATACGCAGTATTTT. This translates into CASSGVSDTQYF.

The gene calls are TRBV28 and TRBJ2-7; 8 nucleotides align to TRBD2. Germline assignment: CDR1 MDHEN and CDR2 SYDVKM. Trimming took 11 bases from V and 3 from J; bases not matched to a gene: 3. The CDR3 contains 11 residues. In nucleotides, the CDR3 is TGTGCCGGCGGGACTAGCTACGAGCAGTACTTC. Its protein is CAGGTSYEQYF.

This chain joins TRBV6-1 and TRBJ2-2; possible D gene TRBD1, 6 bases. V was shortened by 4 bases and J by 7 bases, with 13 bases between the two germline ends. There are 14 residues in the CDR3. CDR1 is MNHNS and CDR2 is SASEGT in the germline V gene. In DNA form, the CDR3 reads TGTGCCAGCAGTGGGACAGCACCCAACGGGGAGCTGTTTTTT. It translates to CASSGTAPNGELFF.

The CDR3 is CASSWRERGVDTQYF. DNA for the CDR3: TGCGCCAGCAGCTGGAGGGAGAGGGGTGTTGATACGCAGTATTTT. This chain links TRBV5-1 with TRBJ2-3; D perhaps matches TRBD2 (6 bases). V was clipped by 3 bases and J by 6 bases, with 17 bases between them. Germline CDR1 reads SGHRS; CDR2 reads YFSETQ. CDR3 length equals 15 residues. The variable domain in full, with the rest retrieved from reference TRBV5-1 and TRBJ2-3, is KAGVTQTPRYLIKTRGQQVTLSCSPISGHRSVSWYQQTPGQGLQFLFEYFSETQRNKGNFPGRFSGRQFSNSRSEMNVSTLELGDSALYLCASSWRERGVDTQYFGPGTRLTVL.

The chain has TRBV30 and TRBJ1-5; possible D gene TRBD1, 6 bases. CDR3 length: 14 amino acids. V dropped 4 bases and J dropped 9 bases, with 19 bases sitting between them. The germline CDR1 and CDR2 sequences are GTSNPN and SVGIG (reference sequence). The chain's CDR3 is CAWKIGAGDLPQHF. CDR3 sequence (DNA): TGTGCCTGGAAAATCGGGGCAGGGGACCTGCCCCAGCATTTT.

CDR3 DNA: TGTGCCAGCAGCCCCTCCAGGACAGGGAGCTACGAAAAACTGTTTTTT. Translated, it gives CASSPSRTGSYEKLFF. V gene TRBV7-8 combines with J gene TRBJ1-4; 8 bases line up with TRBD1. Germline assignment: CDR1 SGHVS and CDR2 FQNEAQ. Losses at the gene ends were 5 bases for V and 8 bases for J; bases not matched to a gene: 13. CDR3 length equals 16 residues.